Listed below are T cell receptor beta chains from one sample, sequenced in a study of blood T cell repertoires in COVID-19. Method: immunoSEQ multiplex PCR; TCRdb's copy keeps in-frame clones and lacks some. This sample has about 250,000 clones; 84% occur once, and the top ten carry over 1.5%. The sequenced sample consisted of peripheral blood. Every receptor here comes from a woman aged 40-49 years who had recovered from COVID-19. The CDR3 runs from the conserved cysteine through the conserved F or W. A D gene is named only where the DNA matches it firmly. The size entry is marked missing in some rows and otherwise reads once, few, many or a size class.

size: NA
J: TRBJ2-7
V: TRBV3-1/TRBV3-2
D: TRBD1
CDR3: CASSQVGGGDRDLHEQYF
DNA: TGTGCCAGCAGCCAAGTCGGGGGCGGGGACAGGGACCTCCACGAGCAGTACTTC

size: NA
J: TRBJ2-7
V: TRBV7-6
D: NA
CDR3: CASSPVQGDEQYF
DNA: TGTGCCAGCAGCCCGGTGCAGGGCGACGAGCAGTACTTC

size: few
J: TRBJ1-2
V: TRBV5-4
D: TRBD1
CDR3: CASSLSGGQGGYGYTF
DNA: TGTGCCAGCAGCTTGTCAGGGGGTCAGGGTGGCTATGGCTACACCTTC

size: once
J: TRBJ1-4
V: TRBV7-2
D: TRBD1
CDR3: CASSSQTGKGEKLFF
DNA: TGTGCCAGCAGCTCCCAGACAGGGAAGGGAGAAAAACTGTTTTTT

size: NA
J: TRBJ2-7
V: TRBV20-1
D: TRBD1
CDR3: CSASPRTGTYEQYF
DNA: TGCAGTGCTAGTCCACGGACAGGAACCTACGAGCAGTACTTC

size: NA
J: TRBJ2-1
V: TRBV9
D: NA
CDR3: CASSKNTYTYNEQFF
DNA: TGTGCCAGCAGCAAAAACACATACACCTACAATGAGCAGTTCTTC

size: NA
J: TRBJ1-1
V: TRBV5-1
D: NA
CDR3: CASSSDTNTEAFF
DNA: TGCGCCAGCAGCTCCGACACGAACACTGAAGCTTTCTTT

size: NA
J: TRBJ1-2
V: TRBV21-1
D: NA
CDR3: CASSKELENYGYTF
DNA: TGTGCCAGCAGCAAAGAGCTAGAAAACTATGGCTACACCTTC

size: NA
J: TRBJ2-2
V: TRBV18
D: NA
CDR3: CASSPIGLDSRTGELFF
DNA: TGTGCCAGCTCACCGATTGGACTCGACTCGAGGACCGGGGAGCTGTTTTTT

size: NA
J: TRBJ1-5
V: TRBV27
D: NA
CDR3: CASSREGLPGQPQHF
DNA: TGTGCCAGCAGTCGGGAGGGACTCCCAGGTCAGCCCCAGCATTTT

size: NA
J: TRBJ1-5
V: TRBV6-2/TRBV6-3
D: NA
CDR3: CASSSRGGQPQHF
DNA: TGTGCCAGCAGTTCCAGGGGTGGTCAGCCCCAGCATTTT

size: NA
J: TRBJ2-3
V: TRBV9
D: TRBD1
CDR3: CASSVVGQVGDTQYF
DNA: TGTGCCAGCAGCGTAGTGGGACAGGTCGGAGATACGCAGTATTTT

size: NA
J: TRBJ1-3
V: TRBV6-2/TRBV6-3
D: NA
CDR3: CASSYGGSGAGNTIYF
DNA: TGTGCCAGCAGTTACGGGGGGAGCGGCGCTGGAAACACCATATATTTT

size: NA
J: TRBJ1-5
V: TRBV28
D: NA
CDR3: CASNSGNSGPQHF
DNA: TGTGCCAGTAATTCAGGCAATTCAGGGCCCCAGCATTTT

size: NA
J: TRBJ1-5
V: TRBV15
D: NA
CDR3: CATSNSRNTNQPQHF
DNA: TGTGCCACCAGCAACTCCAGGAACACCAATCAGCCCCAGCATTTT

size: NA
J: TRBJ2-5
V: TRBV4-1
D: TRBD1
CDR3: CASAAAGGETQYF
DNA: TGCGCCAGCGCGGCTGCAGGGGGAGAGACCCAGTACTTC

size: NA
J: TRBJ1-5
V: TRBV5-1
D: NA
CDR3: CASSLDAGNNQPQHF
DNA: TGCGCCAGCAGCCTGGACGCGGGCAACAATCAGCCCCAGCATTTT

size: NA
J: TRBJ2-1
V: TRBV9
D: NA
CDR3: CASSVDSGSSSYNEQFF
DNA: TGTGCCAGCAGCGTAGACTCGGGGTCGAGCTCCTACAATGAGCAGTTCTTC

size: NA
J: TRBJ1-2
V: TRBV25-1
D: NA
CDR3: CASSSRGAPYGYTF
DNA: TGTGCCAGCAGTTCTCGGGGAGCTCCCTATGGCTACACCTTC

size: NA
J: TRBJ1-4
V: TRBV2
D: TRBD1
CDR3: CASRLQGANEKLFF
DNA: TGTGCCAGCAGGCTACAGGGGGCGAACGAAAAACTGTTTTTT

size: once
J: TRBJ2-6
V: TRBV11-2
D: NA
CDR3: CASSLAVRFSSGANVLTF
DNA: TGTGCCAGCAGCTTAGCGGTCAGGTTCAGCTCTGGGGCCAACGTCCTGACTTTC